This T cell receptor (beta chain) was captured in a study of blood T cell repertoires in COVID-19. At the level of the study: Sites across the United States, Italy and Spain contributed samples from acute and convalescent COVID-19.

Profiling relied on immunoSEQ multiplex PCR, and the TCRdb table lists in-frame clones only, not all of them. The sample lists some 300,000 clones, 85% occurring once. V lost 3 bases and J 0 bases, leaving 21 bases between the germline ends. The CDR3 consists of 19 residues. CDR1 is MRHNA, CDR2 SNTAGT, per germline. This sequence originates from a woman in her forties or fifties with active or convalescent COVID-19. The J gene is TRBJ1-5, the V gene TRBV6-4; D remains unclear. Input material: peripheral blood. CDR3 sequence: CASSERQRPIYYSNQPQHF. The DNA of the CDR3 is TGTGCCAGCAGTGAGCGGCAGCGCCCCATTTATTATAGCAATCAGCCCCAGCATTTT.